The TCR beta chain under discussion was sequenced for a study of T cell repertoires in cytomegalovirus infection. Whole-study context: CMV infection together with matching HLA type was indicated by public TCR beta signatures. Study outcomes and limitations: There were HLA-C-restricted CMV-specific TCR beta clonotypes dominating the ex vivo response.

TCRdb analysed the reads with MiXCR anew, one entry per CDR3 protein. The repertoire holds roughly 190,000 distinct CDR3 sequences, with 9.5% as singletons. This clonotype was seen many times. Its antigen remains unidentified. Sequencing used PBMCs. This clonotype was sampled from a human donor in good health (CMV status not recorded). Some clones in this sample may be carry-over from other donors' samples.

DNA of the CDR3: TGTGCCAGCAGCCACGGACGATCCGTTGGGACTGAAGCTTTCTTT. It is translated as CASSHGRSVGTEAFF. The V call is TRBV3-1, the J call TRBJ1-1; no firm D call. The CDR3 is made up of 15 amino acids. V gave up 3 bases and J gave up 5 bases, with 16 bases separating them. Germline CDR1 and CDR2: LGHDT and YNNKEL (reference sequence).